A selection of T cell receptor beta chains follows, all from one sample in a study of technical replicates of blood from a few donors. Sequencing was performed with immunoSEQ multiplex PCR; in TCRdb, only in-frame clones are kept and a portion is missing. The repertoire consists of around 13,000 clones, with about 76% occurring once and the leading ten covering roughly 12%. Specimen: PBMCs. These receptors originate from a human donor in good health. The conserved cysteine and the conserved F or W are not part of the CDR3 here.

cdr3_aa v_call cdr3_length
ASYIQGNYGYT TRBV2 11
ASRRGGGTGELF TRBV5-1 12
ASSDGTSGSGANVLT TRBV6-4 15
ASSEGVSGNTIY TRBV10-2 12
ASSPGTGGSYGYT TRBV19 13
ASSEAPLTGNTGELF TRBV6-1 15
ASSPQVGSRNTEAF TRBV18 14
ASSLTTGGLNGYT TRBV5-5 13
ASSLNLQGDTQY TRBV10-1 12
ASSQGTSGSPYQETQY TRBV4-2 16
ASSLSGQGGEKLF TRBV5-1 13
ASSLLAGGQKFSYEQY TRBV5-1 16
ASSSRRGDTQY TRBV7-3 11
ASSPGLDQETQY TRBV11-2 12
ASRLMVGRVKGTVYGYT TRBV28 17
ASSVLGGRLETQY TRBV9 13
ASSLLWDYTDTQY TRBV18 13
ASSVRQGLNTGELF TRBV27 14
ASSDTYAWTGELF TRBV7-9 13
ASSPSGQATDTQY TRBV5-1 13
ASSVSGYSYEQY TRBV2 12
SVEGPNPTGAMNTEAF TRBV29-1 16